This TCR beta chain is drawn from a study of control samples from healthy donors and cancer patients. Generated by immunoSEQ multiplex PCR, the TCRdb table keeps only in-frame clones and is missing some. The sample has 130,000 to 150,000 clones; approximately 91% are singletons. This CDR3 region has 13 residues. Germline V gene lookup returns CDR1 SNHLY and CDR2 FYNNEI. V lost 5 bases to trimming and J lost 4 bases, with 12 bases between them. The sample taken for sequencing was blood. This TCR was sampled from a man aged 25-40 years in good health. The J gene is TRBJ2-7, the V gene TRBV2, with D perhaps TRBD1 or TRBD2 (6 bases each). This CDR3 is CASSWGAQYEQYF. As DNA, the CDR3 is TGTGCCAGCAGTTGGGGGGCCCAATACGAGCAGTACTTC.